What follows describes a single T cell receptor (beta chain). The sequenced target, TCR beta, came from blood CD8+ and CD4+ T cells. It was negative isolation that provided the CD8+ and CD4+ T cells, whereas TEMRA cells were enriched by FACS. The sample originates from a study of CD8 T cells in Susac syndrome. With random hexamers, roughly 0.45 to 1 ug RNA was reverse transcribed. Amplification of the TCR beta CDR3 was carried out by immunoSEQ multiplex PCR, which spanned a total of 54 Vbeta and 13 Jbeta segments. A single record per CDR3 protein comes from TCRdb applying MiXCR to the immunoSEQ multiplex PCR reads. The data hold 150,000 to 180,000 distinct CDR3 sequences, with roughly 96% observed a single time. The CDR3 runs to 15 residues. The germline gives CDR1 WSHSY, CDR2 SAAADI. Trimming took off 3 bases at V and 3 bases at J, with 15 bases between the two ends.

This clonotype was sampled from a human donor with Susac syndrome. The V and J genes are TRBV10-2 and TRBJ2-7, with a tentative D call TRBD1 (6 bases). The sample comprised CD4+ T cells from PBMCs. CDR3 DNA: TGCGCCAGCAGTGATACAACAGGGAGAATCTACGAGCAGTACTTC. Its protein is CASSDTTGRIYEQYF.